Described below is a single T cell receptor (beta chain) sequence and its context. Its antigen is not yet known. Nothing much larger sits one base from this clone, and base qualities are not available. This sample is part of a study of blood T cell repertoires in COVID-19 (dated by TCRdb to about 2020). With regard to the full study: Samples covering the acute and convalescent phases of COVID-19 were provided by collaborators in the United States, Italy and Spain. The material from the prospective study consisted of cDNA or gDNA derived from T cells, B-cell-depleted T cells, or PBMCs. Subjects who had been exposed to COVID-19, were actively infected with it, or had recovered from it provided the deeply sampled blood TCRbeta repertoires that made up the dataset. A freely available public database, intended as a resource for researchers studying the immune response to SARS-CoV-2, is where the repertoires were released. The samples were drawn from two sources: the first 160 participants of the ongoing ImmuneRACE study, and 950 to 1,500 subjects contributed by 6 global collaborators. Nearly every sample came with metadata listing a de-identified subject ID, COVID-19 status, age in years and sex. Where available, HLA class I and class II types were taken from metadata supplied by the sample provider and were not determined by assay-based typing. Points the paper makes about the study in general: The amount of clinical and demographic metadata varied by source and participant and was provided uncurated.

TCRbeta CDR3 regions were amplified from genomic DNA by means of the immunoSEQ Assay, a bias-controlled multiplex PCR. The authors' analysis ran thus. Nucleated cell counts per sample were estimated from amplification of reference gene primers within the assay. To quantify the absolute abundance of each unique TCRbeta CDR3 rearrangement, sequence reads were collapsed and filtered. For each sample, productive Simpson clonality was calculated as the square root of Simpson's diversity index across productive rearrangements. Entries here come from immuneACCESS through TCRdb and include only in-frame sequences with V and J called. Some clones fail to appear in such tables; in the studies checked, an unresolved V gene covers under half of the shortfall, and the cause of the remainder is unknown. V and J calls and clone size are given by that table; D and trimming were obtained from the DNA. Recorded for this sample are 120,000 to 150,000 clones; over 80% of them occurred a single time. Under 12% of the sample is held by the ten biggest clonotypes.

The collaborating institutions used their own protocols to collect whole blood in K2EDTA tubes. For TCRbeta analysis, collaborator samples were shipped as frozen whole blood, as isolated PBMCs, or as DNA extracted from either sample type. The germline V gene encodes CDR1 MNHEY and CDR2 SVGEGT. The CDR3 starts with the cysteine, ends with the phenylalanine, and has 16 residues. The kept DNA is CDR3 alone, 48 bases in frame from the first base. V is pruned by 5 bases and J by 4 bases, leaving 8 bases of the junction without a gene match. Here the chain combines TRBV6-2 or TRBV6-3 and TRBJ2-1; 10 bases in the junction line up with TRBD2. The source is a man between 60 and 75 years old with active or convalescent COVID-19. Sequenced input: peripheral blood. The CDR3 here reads CASSNPSSGGYNEQFF. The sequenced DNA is TGTGCCAGCAGTAATCCTTCTAGCGGGGGTTACAATGAGCAGTTCTTC.